Many counts were recorded for the clone carrying this TCR beta chain. The TCR beta CDR3 regions underwent amplification using RNA transcripts as the source. First-round RT-PCR of the TCR CDR3 relied on the HTBI primer set. In TCRdb, the multiplex PCR reads were re-called with MiXCR into one record per CDR3 protein. The sample consists of hundreds of thousands of distinct CDR3 sequences, approximately 20% of them appearing once. The CDR3 runs 15 residues. The ends lost 4 bases at V and 3 bases at J; junction bases unmatched: 6. The data were taken from a study of T cells in Graves' hyperthyroidism and ophthalmopathy.

The specimen sequenced was blood. The rearrangement links TRBV12-3 or TRBV12-4 to TRBJ1-2; 9 bases agree with TRBD1. The TCR comes from a man between 40 and 49 years old with Graves' hyperthyroidism. The CDR3 protein is CASSSGQGLDYGYTF. CDR3 bases: TGTGCCAGCAGTTCGGGACAGGGCCTGGACTATGGCTACACCTTC.